This T cell receptor beta chain was recorded in a study of naive and memory T cell subsets. The germline V gene encodes CDR1 SQVTM and CDR2 ANQGSEA. The CDR3 is 16 residues long. With 6 bases clipped from V and 5 bases from J, the junction kept 16 bases outside the gene matches. Amplification of ligated cDNA took four PCR rounds with SP2 and nested alpha and beta constant primers. TCRdb re-called the 5' RACE reads through MiXCR, storing one row per CDR3 protein. The table includes 30,000 to 40,000 distinct CDR3 sequences, 16% detected once. An oligonucleotide containing a UMI was ligated to the 3' end of TCR cDNA. Reverse transcription used DNase-treated unsorted total RNA, aiming for roughly 1 to 1,100 ng.

The origin of this receptor is a female donor in good health. J is TRBJ2-5 and V is TRBV29-1; 9 nucleotides match TRBD2. CDR3 DNA sequence: TGCAGCGTCGGCCGGTTAGCGGGGGAGTTAAGCGAGACCCAGTACTTC. The encoded protein is CSVGRLAGELSETQYF.